This TCR beta chain was captured by sequencing in a study of a mutant IDH1 vaccine in newly diagnosed glioma (dated by TCRdb to the early 2020s). Regarding the research as a whole: Vaccination was initiated 4-6 weeks after radiotherapy alone, or concurrently with temozolomide cycles in the chemotherapy-containing groups. Peripheral blood samples were drawn at six visits, namely V03 (baseline), V05, V07, V10, V12 and V13. For exploratory analyses, longitudinal TCRB deep sequencing was carried out in around 26 treated patients wherever samples were available. The week-35 safety follow-up was designated visit V12, and the week-47 end of study was designated visit V13. Before enrollment, most patients had been given radiochemotherapy with temozolomide as standard therapy, while the rest had received either radiotherapy alone or temozolomide alone. Of the approximately 29 treated patients, approximately 62% were male and approximately 40% were female, and a mean age of roughly 40 years was recorded.

Libraries were made using the immunoSEQ multiplex PCR assay. Following the manufacturer's protocol, the hsTCRB Kit was used to amplify rearranged TCR beta chain sequences. Sequencing of TCRB libraries was carried out on an Illumina MiSeq. Processing in the source paper ran as follows. The kit vendor's proprietary platform handled demultiplexing, trimming and gene mapping. Here the immuneACCESS table is served through TCRdb, limited to in-frame sequences with V and J called. Missing clones are a known gap in these copies; in checked studies unresolved V genes cover under half, and the rest lacks a known reason. D and trimming come from the DNA, and the V and J calls and clone size come from that table. Recorded for this sample are about 48,000 clones; roughly three quarters of them occurred a single time. The top ten constitute less than 7.5% of the sample. Overall results and qualifications from the work: The authors stated that sample limitations prevented analyses of patient blood samples from being reproduced. Across multiple MHC alleles, vaccine-induced immune responses were seen in around 94% of patients. PBMC samples for TCRB deep sequencing were selected based on availability. Pseudoprogression appeared unrelated to alterations in the top peripheral T cell clonotypes detected by TCRB sequencing.

The time point label on this specimen signifies: week 35, safety follow-up. Each vaccine dose, consisting of 300 ug of a 20-mer mutant IDH1 peptide in Montanide, was administered subcutaneously with topical imiquimod. Across visits V03 through V10, patients got a total of eight vaccinations, given in weeks 1, 3, 5, 7, 11, 15, 19 and 23. Donors had newly diagnosed WHO grade 3 or 4 IDH1-mutant astrocytomas with loss of nuclear ATRX. The samples were drawn from NOA16, a multicentre, single-arm, open-label phase I trial in Germany that tested a mutant IDH1 peptide vaccine in humans for the first time. Genomic DNA for TCRB sequencing was extracted from EDTA blood using the DNeasy Blood and Tissue Kit. Comments on this clone: No antigen is known for it. Nothing much larger sits one base from this clone, and base qualities are not available.

For this chain, trimming is 1 base at the V end and 0 bases at the J end, and the number of junction bases without a gene match is 2. CDR1 and CDR2 were assigned from the germline V gene as KGHSH and LQKENI. The CDR3 measures 15 amino acids from cysteine to phenylalanine. Left in the record is the CDR3 DNA by itself, 45 bases read in frame from the first base. This sequence originates from a man in his forties with glioma. The V gene is TRBV18 and the J gene is TRBJ1-2, and TRBD1 aligns with 7 junction nucleotides. The sequencing used PBMCs, collected from a glioma patient whose treatment included an IDH1 peptide vaccine. The nucleotide sequence is given as TGTGCCAGCTCACCACTACAGGGGCCTAACTATGGCTACACCTTC. Translated, this is CASSPLQGPNYGYTF.